This T cell receptor (beta chain) originates from a study of post-analysis software for immune sequencing data. About the study: Multiple sclerosis in the patients followed relapsing-remitting, secondary progressive and progressive-relapsing courses. Overall study results and limits: Normalized Chao1 diversity in multiple sclerosis patients fell significantly below that of controls. With TRBV5-6, TRBV5-1 and TRBV20-1 included, 4 to 6 TRBV segments were more frequent in patients than in controls. Analysis by F measure revealed that same-batch samples clustered strongly together.

This CDR3 is 18 amino acids long. V shed 4 bases, J shed 4 bases, and the junction held 15 bases outside the gene matches. The germline gives CDR1 LGHDT, CDR2 YNNKEL (reference sequence). This clonotype occurred a few times. Its antigen is still unknown. Unique molecular identifiers were carried by the TCR beta cDNA libraries. The authors obtained some 500,000 cDNA molecules from about 0.94 to 9.7 million T cells. TCRdb called the PCR reads again in MiXCR, with one record for every CDR3 protein. The table lists about 570,000 distinct CDR3 sequences, 34% of them singletons, with less than 6% in the top ten.

This sequence originates from a girl aged 2 to 17 with multiple sclerosis. The chain couples TRBV3-1 to TRBJ1-2; TRBD1 aligns across 10 bases. The sequenced sample was blood. CDR3: CASSRGLGTGANFYGYTF. Here the CDR3 DNA reads TGTGCCAGCAGCCGCGGACTCGGGACAGGGGCGAATTTCTATGGCTACACCTTC.